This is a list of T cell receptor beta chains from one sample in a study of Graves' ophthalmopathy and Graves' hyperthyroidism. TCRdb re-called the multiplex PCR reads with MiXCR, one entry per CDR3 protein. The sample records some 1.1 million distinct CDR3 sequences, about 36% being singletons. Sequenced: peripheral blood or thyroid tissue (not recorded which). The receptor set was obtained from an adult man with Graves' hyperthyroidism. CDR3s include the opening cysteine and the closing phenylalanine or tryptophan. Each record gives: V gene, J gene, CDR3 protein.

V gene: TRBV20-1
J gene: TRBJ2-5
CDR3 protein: CSARETSVDLETQYF

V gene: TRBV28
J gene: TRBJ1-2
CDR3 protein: CASSPPDRPYGYTF

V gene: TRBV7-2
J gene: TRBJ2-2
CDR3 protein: CASRQGQGNGELFF

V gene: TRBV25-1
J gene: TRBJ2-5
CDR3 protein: CASSARRGSGGETQYF

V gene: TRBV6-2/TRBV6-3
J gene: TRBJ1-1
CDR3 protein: CASSWITEAFF

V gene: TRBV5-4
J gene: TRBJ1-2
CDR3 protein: CASSKAQGVGYTF

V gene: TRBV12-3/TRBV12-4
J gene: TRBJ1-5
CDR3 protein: CASSFSPGSNQPQHF

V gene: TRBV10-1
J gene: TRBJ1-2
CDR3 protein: CASSSGQQYGYTF

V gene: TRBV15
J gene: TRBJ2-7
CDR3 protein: CATSRVTGAGEQYF

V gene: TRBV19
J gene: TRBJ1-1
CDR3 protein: CASSTSGMATEAFF

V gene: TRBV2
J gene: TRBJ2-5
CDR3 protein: CASSGRMSSAKTQYF

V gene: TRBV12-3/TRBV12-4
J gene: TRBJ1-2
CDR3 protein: CASSLAAGSYGYTF

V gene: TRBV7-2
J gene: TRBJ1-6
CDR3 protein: CASSQGQRYSPLHF

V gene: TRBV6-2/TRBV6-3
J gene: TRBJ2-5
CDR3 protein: CASSHEAVQETQYF

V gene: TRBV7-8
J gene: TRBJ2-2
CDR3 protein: CASSLGSRTSSGELFF

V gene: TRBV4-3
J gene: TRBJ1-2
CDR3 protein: CASSQRTGQGYTF

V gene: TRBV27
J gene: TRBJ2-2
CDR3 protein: CASSGTGYTGELFF

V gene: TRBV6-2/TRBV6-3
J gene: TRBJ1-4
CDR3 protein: CASSYSGGKNEKLFF

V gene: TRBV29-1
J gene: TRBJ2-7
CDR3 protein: CSVKDGRGASEQYF

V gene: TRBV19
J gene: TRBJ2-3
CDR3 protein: CASSGVAGHTTDTQYF

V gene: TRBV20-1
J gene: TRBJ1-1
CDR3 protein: CSAITTGDRVFAFF

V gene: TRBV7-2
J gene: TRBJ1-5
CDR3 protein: CASTWDRGRGQPQHF

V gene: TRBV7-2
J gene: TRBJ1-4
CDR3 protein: CASSQTGVSF

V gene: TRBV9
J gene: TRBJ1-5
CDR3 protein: CASSVVVELARNQPQHF

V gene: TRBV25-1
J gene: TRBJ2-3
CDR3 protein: CASSEGGSHTQYF

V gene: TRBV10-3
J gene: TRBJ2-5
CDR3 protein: CAIGLAEETQYF